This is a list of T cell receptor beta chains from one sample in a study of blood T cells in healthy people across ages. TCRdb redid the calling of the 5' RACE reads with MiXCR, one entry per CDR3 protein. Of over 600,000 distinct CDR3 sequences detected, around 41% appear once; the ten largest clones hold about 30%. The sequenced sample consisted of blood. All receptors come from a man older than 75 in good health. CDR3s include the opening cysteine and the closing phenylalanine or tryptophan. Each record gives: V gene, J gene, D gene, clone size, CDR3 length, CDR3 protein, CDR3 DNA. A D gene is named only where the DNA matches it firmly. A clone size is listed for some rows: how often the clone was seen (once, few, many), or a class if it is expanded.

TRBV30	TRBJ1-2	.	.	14	CAWSVLRGADGYTF	TGTGCCTGGAGTGTTTTACGGGGGGCGGATGGCTACACCTTC
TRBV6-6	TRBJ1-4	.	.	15	CASSASGRTNEKLFF	TGTGCCAGCAGTGCGTCGGGCCGGACTAATGAAAAACTGTTTTTT
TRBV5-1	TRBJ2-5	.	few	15	CASSLDRARGETQYF	TGCGCCAGCAGCTTGGACAGGGCGCGCGGAGAGACCCAGTACTTC
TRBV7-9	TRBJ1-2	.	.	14	CASSLGTLGYGYTF	TGTGCCAGCAGCTTGGGGACCTTGGGCTATGGCTACACCTTC
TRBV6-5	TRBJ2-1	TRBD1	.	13	CASSRDRAREQFF	TGTGCCAGCAGCCGGGACAGGGCTCGTGAGCAGTTCTTC
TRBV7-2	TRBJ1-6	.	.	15	CASSLGSRDNSPLHF	TGTGCCAGCAGCTTAGGAAGCAGGGATAATTCACCCCTCCACTTT
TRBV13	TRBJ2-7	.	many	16	CASSWRTGWGSYEQYF	TGTGCCAGCAGCTGGAGAACAGGGTGGGGCTCCTACGAGCAGTACTTC
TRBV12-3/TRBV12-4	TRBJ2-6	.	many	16	CASSPRGGSGANVLTF	TGTGCCAGCAGTCCGCGAGGGGGTTCTGGGGCCAACGTCCTGACTTTC
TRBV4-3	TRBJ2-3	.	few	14	CASSQTLTTDTQYF	TGCGCCAGCAGCCAAACCCTGACCACAGATACGCAGTATTTT
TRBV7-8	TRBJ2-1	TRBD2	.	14	CASRGGNFYNEQFF	TGTGCCAGCCGCGGGGGGAACTTTTACAATGAGCAGTTCTTC
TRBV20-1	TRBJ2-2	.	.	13	CSAQSINTGELFF	TGCAGTGCCCAAAGCATAAACACCGGGGAGCTGTTTTTT
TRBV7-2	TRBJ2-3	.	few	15	CAAGPPGSGTDTQYF	TGTGCCGCCGGCCCCCCCGGGAGCGGCACAGATACGCAGTATTTT